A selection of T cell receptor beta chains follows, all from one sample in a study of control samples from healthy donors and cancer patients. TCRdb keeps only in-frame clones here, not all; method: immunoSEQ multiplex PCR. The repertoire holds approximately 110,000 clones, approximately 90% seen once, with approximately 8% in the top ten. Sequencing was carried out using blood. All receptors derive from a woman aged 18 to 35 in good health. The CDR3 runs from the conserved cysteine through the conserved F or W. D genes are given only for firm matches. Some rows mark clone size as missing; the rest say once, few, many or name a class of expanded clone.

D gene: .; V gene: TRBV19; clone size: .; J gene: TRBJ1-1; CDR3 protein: CASSMDGGANTEAFF; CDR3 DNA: TGTGCCAGTAGTATGGATGGGGGCGCGAACACTGAAGCTTTCTTT
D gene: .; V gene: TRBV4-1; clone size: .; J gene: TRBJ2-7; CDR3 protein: CASSQEAGPTPYEQYF; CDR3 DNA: TGCGCCAGCAGCCAAGAGGCGGGACCCACCCCCTACGAGCAGTACTTC
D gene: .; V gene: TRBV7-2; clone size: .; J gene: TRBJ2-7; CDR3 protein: CASSLQPGRLTYEQYF; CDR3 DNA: TGTGCCAGCAGCTTACAGCCGGGACGGCTGACCTACGAGCAGTACTTC
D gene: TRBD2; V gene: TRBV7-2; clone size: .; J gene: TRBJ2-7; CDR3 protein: CASSPKRVAGVGEQYF; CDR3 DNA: TGTGCCAGCAGCCCCAAGAGAGTAGCGGGGGTGGGCGAGCAGTACTTC
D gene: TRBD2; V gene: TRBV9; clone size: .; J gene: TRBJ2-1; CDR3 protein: CASTVRPIGLAGVDEQFF; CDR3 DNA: TGTGCCAGCACCGTTCGCCCCATAGGACTAGCGGGCGTTGATGAGCAGTTCTTC
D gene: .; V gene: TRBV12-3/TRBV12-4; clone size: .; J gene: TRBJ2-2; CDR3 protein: CASSFPPAGELFF; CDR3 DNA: TGTGCCAGCAGTTTCCCCCCCGCCGGGGAGCTGTTTTTT
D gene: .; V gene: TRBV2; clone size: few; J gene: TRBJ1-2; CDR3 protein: CASSDMPRYGYTF; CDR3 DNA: TGTGCCAGCAGTGACATGCCTAGGTATGGCTACACCTTC
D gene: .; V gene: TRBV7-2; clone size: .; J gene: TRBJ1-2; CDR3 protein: CASSESTQTNYGYTF; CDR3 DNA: TGTGCCAGCAGTGAAAGTACCCAGACTAACTATGGCTACACCTTC
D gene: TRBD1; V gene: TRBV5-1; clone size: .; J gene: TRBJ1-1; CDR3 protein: CASSWRGQGNTEAFF; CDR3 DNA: TGCGCCAGCAGCTGGAGGGGACAGGGGAACACTGAAGCTTTCTTT
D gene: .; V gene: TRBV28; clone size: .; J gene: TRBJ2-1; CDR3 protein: CASSLGQYNEQFF; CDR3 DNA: TGTGCCAGCAGTTTAGGACAGTACAATGAGCAGTTCTTC
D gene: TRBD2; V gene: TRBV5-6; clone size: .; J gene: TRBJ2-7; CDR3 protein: CASSSTTSVAFSYEQYF; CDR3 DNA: TGTGCCAGCAGCTCTACTACTAGCGTTGCGTTCTCCTACGAGCAGTACTTC
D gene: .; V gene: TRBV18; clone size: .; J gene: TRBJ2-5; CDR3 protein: CASSPQRGQETQYF; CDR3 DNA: TGTGCCAGCTCACCACAAAGGGGGCAAGAGACCCAGTACTTC
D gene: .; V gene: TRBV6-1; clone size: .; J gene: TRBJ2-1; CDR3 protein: CASRELLAFPYNEQFF; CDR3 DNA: TGTGCCAGCAGAGAACTTCTGGCGTTCCCCTACAATGAGCAGTTCTTC
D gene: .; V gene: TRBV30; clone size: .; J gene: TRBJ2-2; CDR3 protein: CAWRDYTGELFF; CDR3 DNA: TGTGCCTGGAGGGACTACACCGGGGAGCTGTTTTTT
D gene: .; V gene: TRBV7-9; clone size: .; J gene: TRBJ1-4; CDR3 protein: CASSHSATGEEEKLFF; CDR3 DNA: TGTGCCAGCAGCCATTCGGCGACAGGCGAGGAGGAAAAACTGTTTTTT
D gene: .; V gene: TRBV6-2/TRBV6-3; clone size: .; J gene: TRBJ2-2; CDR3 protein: CASSWASLVVRAGELFF; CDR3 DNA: TGTGCCAGCAGTTGGGCCTCACTAGTGGTACGCGCCGGGGAGCTGTTTTTT
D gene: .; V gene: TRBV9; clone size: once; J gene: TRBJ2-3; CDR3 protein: CASSVAWASHTDTQYF; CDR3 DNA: TGTGCCAGCAGCGTAGCCTGGGCCTCTCACACAGATACGCAGTATTTT
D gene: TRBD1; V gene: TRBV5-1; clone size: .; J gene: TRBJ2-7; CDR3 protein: CASSLQGQGGNEQYF; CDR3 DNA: TGCGCCAGCAGCTTGCAGGGACAGGGTGGTAACGAGCAGTACTTC
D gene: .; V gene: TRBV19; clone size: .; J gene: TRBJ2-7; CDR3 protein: CASSVRTEAYEQYF; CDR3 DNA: TGTGCCAGTAGCGTAAGGACGGAAGCCTACGAGCAGTACTTC